One sample yielded the 19 T cell receptor beta chains listed below, sequenced in a study of spatial heterogeneity in lung cancer. The time point here: sample taken at primary tumor resection. The antigens of these receptors remain unknown. Study-wide findings and caveats: How many expanded intratumoral alpha and beta TCRs were present tracked the tumor mutation count, which was a count of nonsynonymous mutations.

TCRdb used MiXCR to reprocess the 5' RACE reads, holding one entry per CDR3 protein. Here the sample spans over 25,000 distinct CDR3 sequences, just over 7% being singletons. Sequenced here: lung tumor tissue, sampled at surgery. The receptors here all came from a male donor with early-stage non-small cell lung cancer.

The table lists this clonotype with a few counts. This chain joins TRBV18 and TRBJ1-2; 11 bases line up with TRBD1. After removal of 0 bases from V and 7 bases from J, the junction contained 4 bases not matched to a gene. Looked up from germline, CDR1 is KGHSH and CDR2 is LQKENI. The CDR3 is 15 amino acids. This CDR3 reads CASSPPPGQGGGYTF. DNA of the CDR3: TGTGCCAGCTCACCACCTCCGGGACAGGGGGGTGGCTACACCTTC.

CDR3 sequence reads: CASSLVGSGIQETQYF. CDR3 nucleotide sequence: TGTGCCAGCAGCTTAGTCGGTAGCGGAATCCAAGAGACCCAGTACTTC. The rearrangement uses TRBV7-2 and TRBJ2-5; D perhaps matches TRBD2 (6 bases). The ends were cut back, 1 base at V and 1 base at J, with 13 bases in the middle. The germline V gene has CDR1 SGHTA and CDR2 FQGNSA. The CDR3 loop spans 16 amino acids. Combining the CDR3 with reference TRBV7-2 and TRBJ2-5 gives the whole variable domain GAGVSQSPSNKVTEKGKDVELRCDPISGHTALYWYRQSLGQGLEFLIYFQGNSAPDKSGLPSDRFSAERTGGSVSTLTIQRTQQEDSAVYLCASSLVGSGIQETQYFGPGTRLLVL.

This clonotype was counted a few times. V usage is TRBV7-2 and J usage is TRBJ2-5, with 11 bases that match TRBD2. The V gene's germline CDR1 is SGHTA and CDR2 FQGNSA. The J segment lost 3 bases and the V segment lost 5 bases, leaving 2 bases of the junction unmatched. This CDR3 region has 14 residues. For the CDR3, the DNA is TGTGCCAGCAGCGGGGGACTAGCGGAAGAGACCCAGTACTTC. This gives the protein CASSGGLAEETQYF.

This clonotype was recorded at least ten times. This chain uses TRBV6-5 with TRBJ1-1, with 8 bases that match TRBD1. The CDR3 is 13 amino acids. The germline CDR1 and CDR2 sequences are MNHEY and SVGAGI. The V and J ends lost 9 bases and 2 bases, in that order; junction bases with no gene match: 5. The CDR3 nucleotides are TGTGCCAGTTGGGACAGGCTAAACACTGAAGCTTTCTTT. It encodes CASWDRLNTEAFF.

This clonotype was seen a few times. This chain uses TRBV14 with TRBJ2-1; TRBD2 matches at 8 bases. This CDR3 contains 16 residues. Germline CDR1 and CDR2: SGHDN and FVKESK. Trimming cost V 4 bases and J 3 bases; bases outside gene matches: 8. The DNA of the CDR3 is TGTGCCAGCAGCCGATTAACCGGGACTAGCTACAATGAGCAGTTCTTC. Amino acid sequence: CASSRLTGTSYNEQFF.

The sample holds a few counts of this clonotype. V gene TRBV9 combines with J gene TRBJ2-2, with unresolved D. This CDR3 is built from 14 residues. V was clipped by 0 bases and J by 1 base, with 4 bases between them. Germline CDR1 is SGDLS and CDR2 is YYNGEE. Here the CDR3 reads CASSVGQNTGELFF. The DNA for the CDR3 is TGTGCCAGCAGCGTAGGGCAGAACACCGGGGAGCTGTTTTTT. Drawing the rest from reference TRBV9 and TRBJ2-2, the complete variable domain is DSGVTQTPKHLITATGQRVTLRCSPRSGDLSVYWYQQSLDQGLQFLIQYYNGEERAKGNILERFSAQQFPDLHSELNLSSLELGDSALYFCASSVGQNTGELFFGEGSRLTVL.

At least ten counts were recorded for this clonotype. The J gene is TRBJ2-3, the V gene TRBV12-3 or TRBV12-4; TRBD2 is a possible D gene (5 bases). The CDR3 extends over 14 amino acids. Deletions cut 2 bases from V and 2 bases from J, with 8 bases between. CDR3: CASSLRGFTDTQYF. CDR3 DNA: TGTGCCAGCAGTTTACGGGGTTTCACAGATACGCAGTATTTT.

In this sample, this clonotype turned up many times. V usage is TRBV6-1 and J usage is TRBJ1-1; D not resolved. The CDR3 runs 13 residues. Germline V gene data show CDR1 as MNHNS and CDR2 as SASEGT. The germline V and J ends were trimmed by 1 base and 3 bases, with 6 bases remaining between them. CDR3 amino acids: CASSEVQDTEAFF. The CDR3 bases are TGTGCCAGCAGTGAAGTCCAGGACACTGAAGCTTTCTTT.

V usage is TRBV6-5 and J usage is TRBJ2-5, with a tentative D call TRBD2 (5 bases). Between the trimmed V and J ends, which lost 10 bases and 4 bases, there was a span of 16 bases. This CDR3 is built from 13 residues. Germline V gene lookup returns CDR1 MNHEY and CDR2 SVGAGI. The DNA for the CDR3 is TGTGCCACCACGGGGTTTAGGAGAGAGACCCAGTACTTC. Protein: CATTGFRRETQYF.

This rearrangement joins TRBV9 to TRBJ1-5; perhaps TRBD1 as D (5 bases). In germline, CDR1 is SGDLS, CDR2 YYNGEE. The CDR3 has 15 residues. The V end lost 4 bases, the J end lost 5 bases, and 16 bases lay between the germline ends. This CDR3 is CASSPSSFRDQPQHF. CDR3 DNA sequence: TGTGCCAGCAGCCCCTCCTCATTCAGGGATCAGCCCCAGCATTTT.

This clonotype has only a few counts. The gene calls are TRBV6-5 and TRBJ2-7; 7 bases map to TRBD1. Germline lookup yields CDR1 MNHEY and CDR2 SVGAGI. V lost 2 bases and J lost 5; bases outside the gene matches: 6. This CDR3 comprises 14 residues. The CDR3 DNA is TGTGCCAGCAGTTACACCCGGGACAGTCACGAGCAGTACTTC. It is translated as CASSYTRDSHEQYF.

In this sample, this clonotype turned up a few times. The genes are TRBV4-1 and TRBJ2-1; TRBD2 agrees at 9 bases. The ends lost 4 bases at V and 9 bases at J; junction bases unmatched: 19. Germline CDR1 reads MGHRA; CDR2 reads YSYEKL. The CDR3 runs to 18 residues. CDR3 in amino acids: CASSLESFRGGALGEQFF. CDR3 nucleotide sequence: TGCGCCAGCAGCCTGGAAAGCTTTCGCGGGGGGGCCTTGGGTGAGCAGTTCTTC.

This clonotype was counted at least ten times. The chain has TRBV2 and TRBJ1-2, with D maybe TRBD1 (5 bases). The CDR3 covers 13 residues. Germline V gene lookup returns CDR1 SNHLY and CDR2 FYNNEI. Trimming shortened V by 2 bases and J by 8 bases, and 12 bases separated the two germline ends. CDR3 nucleotide sequence: TGTGCCAGCAGTGAAATGGGGGAGGGAGGCTACACCTTC. Encoded protein: CASSEMGEGGYTF.

This clonotype was counted at least ten times. The V gene is TRBV12-3 or TRBV12-4, the J gene TRBJ2-7; 9 nucleotides align to TRBD1. V lost 4 bases and J lost 4; bases outside the gene matches: 5. This CDR3 comprises 14 residues. The CDR3, as DNA: TGTGCCAGCAGTTGGGGGACAGGGTTGTACGAGCAGTACTTC. Protein product: CASSWGTGLYEQYF.

The chain recombines TRBV20-1 with TRBJ1-5; possible D gene TRBD1, 5 bases. The germline CDR1 and CDR2 sequences are DFQATT and SNEGSKA (reference sequence). Trimming left V 1 base short and J 4 bases short, with 14 bases between. The CDR3 has 15 amino acids. The CDR3, as DNA: TGCAGTGCTAGAGTTGGCGCAGGGCAGAATCAGCCCCAGCATTTT. It yields the protein CSARVGAGQNQPQHF.

By proportion, this clonotype is medium-sized (0.01 to 0.1%). The chain couples TRBV6-5 to TRBJ2-7; D might be TRBD2 (5 bases). The germline CDR1 and CDR2 sequences are MNHEY and SVGAGI. The length of the CDR3 is 13 residues. V lost 0 bases and J lost 4, with 7 bases in between. The CDR3 DNA is TGTGCCAGCAGTTACTCGGGAGATTACGAGCAGTACTTC. As protein: CASSYSGDYEQYF.

V and J are TRBV27 and TRBJ2-7; TRBD1 is a possible D gene (6 bases). CDR3 length: 13 residues. V dropped 10 bases and J dropped 4 bases, with 17 bases sitting between them. Germline-derived CDR1 and CDR2 are MNHEY and SMNVEV (reference sequence). The CDR3 region is CATGLRTVYEQYF. CDR3 bases: TGTGCCACCGGACTTCGGACAGTTTACGAGCAGTACTTC.

This clonotype was recorded at least ten times. This chain links TRBV28 with TRBJ2-3; weak D call: TRBD1 (6 bases). Germline-derived CDR1 and CDR2 are MDHEN and SYDVKM. Trimming cost V 2 bases and J 4 bases, with 10 bases left between them. The CDR3 spans 14 residues. Here the CDR3 DNA reads TGTGCCAGCAGTTTAAAGGCAGGGGCAGATACGCAGTATTTT. This codes for CASSLKAGADTQYF.

The chain couples TRBV4-2 to TRBJ2-7, with TRBD2 matching 7 bases. This CDR3 is built from 15 residues. V was clipped by 4 bases and J by 1 base; unmatched bases: 7. CDR1 is LGHNA and CDR2 is YNFKEQ in the germline V gene. The CDR3 nucleotides read TGTGCCAGCAGCCCGAGCGGGGTAGGGTCCTACGAGCAGTACTTC. Protein sequence: CASSPSGVGSYEQYF.